Listed here is a single TCR beta chain. Its cognate antigen is unknown. In the authors' methods: In the immunoSEQ data, sequences were junction-only and lacked quality scores, so filtering differed. The table came from immunoSEQ multiplex PCR; TCRdb's copy has only in-frame clones and leaves some out. V, J and clone size are those of that table, while D and trimming were read from the DNA. This table holds about 2 million clones, 95% found once. The data were taken from a study of shared clonotypes between healthy human individuals. Study-wide background: Participating donors consisted of two women and a few men aged 18 to 49.

Unmatched junction bases numbered 8, after V lost 0 bases and J lost 8 bases. The CDR3 has 15 residues. CDR1 and CDR2 from the germline V gene are SGHNT and YYREEE (reference sequence). Points from the study as a whole: A reduction in generation probabilities was seen for non-shared clonotypes relative to those shared by all four donors. For sorted subsets, rarefaction showed incomplete sequencing despite large depth.

The source material was naive CD4+ T cells sorted from blood. Subset denoted: CD45RA+ positively selected. The V call is TRBV5-4, the J call TRBJ2-3; 8 bases match TRBD2. The TCR comes from a man aged 18-30 years in good health. In DNA form, the CDR3 reads TGTGCCAGCAGCTTGGCGGAACGGGGGGGCTTTACGCAGTATTTT. Translating it yields CASSLAERGGFTQYF.